This T cell receptor (beta chain) was obtained from a study of OX40 agonist ivuxolimab in advanced cancers. Germline V gives CDR1 LNHDA, CDR2 SQIVND (reference sequence). The ends were cut back, 5 bases at V and 6 bases at J, with 8 bases in the middle. The CDR3 is made up of 12 amino acids. Libraries were prepared by immunoSEQ multiplex PCR; TCRdb keeps only in-frame clonotypes and omits some of them. The sample contains over 55,000 clones, about 90% of which appear only once. This sequence was found in an adult with an advanced solid tumor such as melanoma, head and neck, liver or kidney cancer. The sample was CD4+ or CD8+ T cells sorted from blood, taken in a trial of the OX40 agonist ivuxolimab. The V gene is TRBV19, the J gene TRBJ2-1, with a weak D call TRBD2 (6 bases). The CDR3 region has the DNA TGTGCCAGTAGTTACGGGAGCAATGAGCAGTTCTTC. This gives the protein CASSYGSNEQFF.